Following are 29 T cell receptor beta chains from one sample sequenced in a study of blood T cells in healthy people across ages. A second roughly 6 to 12 cycle PCR used barcoded and J-beta primers. A single record per CDR3 protein comes from TCRdb applying MiXCR to the 5' RACE reads. The table includes roughly 1.5 million distinct CDR3 sequences, approximately 39% detected once. The source material was blood. The receptors were gathered from a woman between 18 and 30 years old in good health.

Only a few counts were recorded for this clonotype. The chain links TRBV29-1 to TRBJ2-1, with D perhaps TRBD2 (5 bases). CDR1 is SQVTM, CDR2 ANQGSEA, per germline. V lost 2 bases and J 9 bases, leaving 8 bases between the germline ends. The CDR3 is 11 amino acids. The chain's CDR3 is CSVESGGEQFF. The CDR3 DNA sequence: TGCAGCGTTGAAAGTGGAGGTGAGCAGTTCTTC.

CDR3 DNA sequence: TGCGCCAGCAGCCAAGAGGGGGACGGGAGCTCCTACGAGCAGTACTTC. It specifies CASSQEGDGSSYEQYF. The rearrangement joins TRBV4-1 to TRBJ2-7; perhaps TRBD2 as D (6 bases). This CDR3 is 16 amino acids long. In germline, CDR1 is MGHRA, CDR2 YSYEKL. Trimming shortened V by 0 bases and J by 0 bases, and 12 bases separated the two germline ends.

This clonotype was counted a single time. As the CDR3 is not closed by the conserved phenylalanine or tryptophan, this likely results from a read error. This rearrangement joins TRBV24-1 to TRBJ2-1; TRBD1 matches 9 bases. The CDR3 has 17 residues. Trimming cost V 3 bases and J 6 bases; bases outside gene matches: 11. Germline loops: CDR1 KGHDR, CDR2 SFDVKD. CDR3 sequence: CATSDLGQGSPVNEQFS. The CDR3 DNA sequence: TGTGCCACCAGTGATCTCGGACAGGGGTCGCCGGTCAATGAGCAGTTCTCC.

This clonotype was seen a handful of times. V and J are TRBV20-1 and TRBJ2-4; D is uncertain. The J call may be mistaken, given a closer DNA end match to TRBJ2-7. CDR3 length: 15 amino acids. In germline, CDR1 is DFQATT, CDR2 SNEGSKA (reference sequence). The CDR3 here is CSARDYVRSNYEQYF. In DNA, the CDR3 is TGCAGTGCTAGAGATTACGTTCGGTCCAACTACGAGCAGTACTTC.

Only a few counts were recorded for this clonotype. The V call is TRBV7-2, the J call TRBJ2-5; no definite D call. Germline lookup yields CDR1 SGHTA and CDR2 FQGNSA. V was trimmed by 5 bases and J by 7 bases, leaving 17 bases between them. The CDR3 sequence is 14 residues long. The DNA of the CDR3 is TGTGCCAGCAGCCAAAGCCAAGGCCCAAGGACCCAGTACTTC. Amino acids: CASSQSQGPRTQYF. Looking up the rest from reference TRBV7-2 and TRBJ2-5 gives the full variable domain: GAGVSQSPSNKVTEKGKDVELRCDPISGHTALYWYRQSLGQGLEFLIYFQGNSAPDKSGLPSDRFSAERTGGSVSTLTIQRTQQEDSAVYLCASSQSQGPRTQYFGPGTRLLVL.

This rearrangement joins TRBV25-1 to TRBJ1-1; D is undetermined. V shed 0 bases and J shed 8 bases, with 16 bases lying between them. Looked up from germline, CDR1 is MGHDK and CDR2 is SYGVNS. The CDR3 spans 15 residues. The chain's CDR3 is CASSEYKSGVDEAFF. CDR3 DNA: TGTGCCAGCAGTGAATATAAATCGGGAGTGGACGAAGCTTTCTTT.

V is TRBV4-1 and J is TRBJ1-4; unclear D gene. The CDR3 loop spans 16 amino acids. Germline V gene lookup returns CDR1 MGHRA and CDR2 YSYEKL. V was clipped by 0 bases and J by 1 base, with 9 bases between them. As DNA, the CDR3 is TGCGCCAGCAGCCAAGAGGAGGTCCGAACTAATGAAAAACTGTTTTTT. Its translation is CASSQEEVRTNEKLFF.

The chain couples TRBV11-2 to TRBJ2-5, with D perhaps matching TRBD1 (6 bases). V was trimmed by 5 bases and J by 11 bases, leaving 27 bases between them. Germline V gene data show CDR1 as SGHAT and CDR2 as FQNNGV. The CDR3 covers 16 residues. The CDR3, as DNA: TGTGCCAGCAGCCCCACTCACAGGGTATCGGAAAATGAGCAGTACTTC. Encoded protein: CASSPTHRVSENEQYF.

The V and J genes are TRBV7-9 and TRBJ2-7; possible D gene TRBD2, 6 bases. This CDR3 comprises 14 residues. The germline V gene encodes CDR1 SEHNR and CDR2 FQNEAQ (reference sequence). Deletions cut 5 bases from V and 1 base from J, with 12 bases between. The CDR3 region has the DNA TGTGCCAGCAGCCCCACGGACTATTCCTACGAGCAGTACTTC. Its protein product is CASSPTDYSYEQYF.

Concerning this clonotype: The junction departs from the called germline gene at one end, perhaps through a read error. CDR3 DNA sequence: TGTGCCAGCAATTTAAGGGACAAAGATGAAAAACTGTTTTTT. This codes for CASNLRDKDEKLFF. The V gene is TRBV12-3 or TRBV12-4, the J gene TRBJ1-4, with D perhaps matching TRBD1 (6 bases). The CDR3 totals 14 residues.

The sample holds one count of this clonotype. The chain carries TRBV2 and TRBJ1-2; the D gene is possibly TRBD1 (5 bases). The V gene's germline CDR1 is SNHLY and CDR2 FYNNEI. V lost 9 bases and J 8 bases, leaving 10 bases between the germline ends. The CDR3 has 10 amino acids. The CDR3 bases are TGTGCCAGGGACGGGGACGGCTACACCTTC. Translating gives CARDGDGYTF.

The chain uses TRBV28 and TRBJ2-7; perhaps TRBD2 as D (5 bases). The V gene's germline CDR1 is MDHEN and CDR2 SYDVKM. V gave up 4 bases and J gave up 7 bases, with 17 bases separating them. This CDR3 has 14 residues. The CDR3, as DNA: TGTGCCAGCAGTTCCCCAAGAGACGGGGATGAGCAGTACTTC. Translating it yields CASSSPRDGDEQYF.

The chain is built from TRBV2 and TRBJ2-1; D not resolved. The V gene's germline CDR1 is SNHLY and CDR2 FYNNEI. V gave up 5 bases and J gave up 4 bases, with 9 bases separating them. The CDR3 spans 13 residues. The CDR3 sequence: CASSSNTYNEQFF. In DNA form, the CDR3 reads TGTGCCAGCAGTTCAAATACGTACAATGAGCAGTTCTTC.

The chain is built from TRBV30 and TRBJ1-1, with a weak D call TRBD1 (5 bases). This CDR3 spans 15 amino acids. Germline V lookup: CDR1 GTSNPN, CDR2 SVGIG (reference sequence). V lost 4 bases to trimming and J lost 1 base, with 16 bases between them. Here the CDR3 DNA reads TGTGCCTGGACCCACCGGGGGGTGGAGAACACTGAAGCTTTCTTT. Its protein product is CAWTHRGVENTEAFF.

The chain has TRBV28 and TRBJ2-7, with D possibly TRBD1 on 6 matching bases. Germline V CDR1 and CDR2: MDHEN, SYDVKM. V dropped 7 bases and J dropped 1 base, with 17 bases sitting between them. The CDR3 spans 15 residues. The CDR3 loop reads CASTREQGLSYEQYF. The CDR3 region has the DNA TGTGCCAGCACTCGCGAACAGGGTTTGTCCTACGAGCAGTACTTC.

The V and J genes are TRBV27 and TRBJ2-5, with D uncertain. This CDR3 has 13 residues. CDR1 and CDR2 (germline): MNHEY, SMNVEV (reference sequence). V lost 6 bases and J 11 bases, leaving 19 bases between the germline ends. In nucleotides, the CDR3 is TGTGCCAGCAGCCCTTTTCCTTCGCACAAGCAGTACTTC. Its translation is CASSPFPSHKQYF.

This chain's CDR3 is CASSIGTSVEQFF. The DNA of the CDR3 is TGCGCCAGCAGCATAGGGACTAGCGTTGAGCAGTTCTTC. The chain carries TRBV4-3 and TRBJ2-1, with 10 positions matching TRBD2. The V segment lost 5 bases and the J segment 9 bases; nucleotides outside the gene matches: 4. The CDR3 contains 13 residues. Germline lookup yields CDR1 LGHNA and CDR2 YSLEER.

The chain links TRBV7-2 to TRBJ2-1, with D possibly matching TRBD2 (5 bases). Trimming removed 1 base from V and 2 bases from J, with 9 bases in between. The CDR3 totals 15 residues. The germline CDR1 and CDR2 sequences are SGHTA and FQGNSA. The CDR3, as DNA: TGTGCCAGCAGCTTAGGCCCGAGGGCCTACAATGAGCAGTTCTTC. As protein: CASSLGPRAYNEQFF.

This clonotype appeared a single time. Sequence at one end of the junction differs from germline and may be a read error. The genes are TRBV28 and TRBJ1-5; D is unclear. The CDR3 covers 13 residues. Germline V gene lookup returns CDR1 MDHEN and CDR2 SYDVKM. CDR3 nucleotides: TGTGCCAGTCGGCGCGTTAGCAATCAGTCCCAGCATTTT. Its protein product is CASRRVSNQSQHF.

This chain links TRBV27 with TRBJ1-5; no firm D call. Germline values: CDR1 MNHEY, CDR2 SMNVEV (reference sequence). V was clipped by 8 bases and J by 0 bases, with 5 bases between them. The CDR3 consists of 12 residues. In DNA form, the CDR3 reads TGTGCCAGCTTCTATAGCAATCAGCCCCAGCATTTT. Translating gives CASFYSNQPQHF.

The chain employs TRBV28 and TRBJ1-2; D is uncertain. Deletions cut 10 bases from V and 5 bases from J, with 17 bases between. Germline assignment: CDR1 MDHEN and CDR2 SYDVKM. The CDR3 runs 13 residues. The CDR3 DNA is TGTGCCACCCATGGGGTGGCGATTTATGGCTACACCTTC. Protein: CATHGVAIYGYTF.

The chain carries TRBV14 and TRBJ2-1, with 8 bases matching TRBD2. CDR3 size: 12 residues. The germline CDR1 and CDR2 sequences are SGHDN and FVKESK. V gave up 3 bases and J gave up 13 bases; unmatched junction bases: 5. CDR3 DNA: TGTGCCAGCAGCCACCCCGGGACTAGACAGTTCTTC. Translated, it gives CASSHPGTRQFF.

The V call is TRBV6-2 or TRBV6-3, the J call TRBJ2-3; D not certain. V gave up 6 bases and J gave up 7 bases, with 14 bases separating them. Germline V CDR1 and CDR2: MNHEY, SVGEGT. CDR3 length: 13 residues. The CDR3 protein is CASSRRPLNTQYF. For the CDR3, the DNA is TGTGCCAGCAGCCGCCGACCCTTAAATACGCAGTATTTT.

This clonotype was seen a handful of times. This could be a read error, since a much larger clone is one nucleotide away. The chain joins TRBV6-6 to TRBJ2-1, with TRBD2 identical over 7 bases. CDR3 length: 14 residues. Trimming cost V 7 bases and J 3 bases; bases outside gene matches: 6. Looked up from germline, CDR1 is MNHNY and CDR2 is SVGAGI (reference sequence). CDR3: CASTPGTNYNEQFF. The CDR3 coding sequence is TGTGCCAGCACCCCCGGGACTAACTACAATGAGCAGTTCTTC.

Here the CDR3 reads CASSNRDCYYGYTF. The CDR3 DNA reads TGTGCCAGCAGCAACCGGGACTGTTACTATGGCTACACCTTC. V and J are TRBV21-1 and TRBJ1-2. TRBV21-1 counts as a pseudogene. This CDR3 is 14 amino acids long.

The gene calls are TRBV29-1 and TRBJ1-2, with 7 positions matching TRBD1. The germline V gene has CDR1 SQVTM and CDR2 ANQGSEA. The CDR3 is made up of 15 amino acids. J was trimmed by 4 bases and V by 6 bases; bases with no gene match: 14. Here the CDR3 reads CSVARQGGSGYGYTF. The DNA of the CDR3 is TGCAGCGTCGCACGACAGGGTGGGAGCGGCTATGGCTACACCTTC.

This chain links TRBV6-6 with TRBJ1-4; D remains ambiguous. Deletions cut 5 bases from V and 8 bases from J, with 15 bases between. This CDR3 has 14 residues. Germline CDR1 reads MNHNY; CDR2 reads SVGAGI (reference sequence). CDR3 DNA: TGTGCCAGCAGTCAGAAAAATGGGCAGGAAAAACTGTTTTTT. This encodes CASSQKNGQEKLFF.

The chain combines TRBV6-1 with TRBJ1-2, with TRBD1 identical over 7 bases. V shed 7 bases and J 0 bases; nucleotides not matched to a gene: 23. Per germline, CDR1 MNHNS and CDR2 SASEGT. This CDR3 region has 20 residues. The CDR3 nucleotides are TGTGCCAGCACCTTGATCCGGGGACAGAGTTGGCAAGGTTCTAACTATGGCTACACCTTC. Amino acids: CASTLIRGQSWQGSNYGYTF.

V usage is TRBV6-2 or TRBV6-3 and J usage is TRBJ2-5; tentative D call: TRBD1 (5 bases). The J call may be faulty, since TRBJ2-7 better matches the DNA end. Germline V gene sequence: CDR1 MNHEY, CDR2 SVGEGT. CDR3 length: 16 residues. The CDR3 loop reads CASSYGSPAGRYEQYF. CDR3 nucleotide sequence: TGTGCCAGCAGTTACGGATCCCCCGCAGGGCGGTACGAGCAGTACTTC.